This T cell receptor (beta chain) was identified during a study of blood T cells in healthy people across ages (dated by TCRdb to the mid-2010s). A note on the overall study: Template switching captured roughly one uniquely barcoded TCR beta cDNA molecule per two T cells in model experiments. To track age-related changes in TCR beta repertoire diversity, the study relied on deep sequencing normalized with unique cDNA molecular identifiers. The donors were split into four age groups: young (average approximately 16 years), middle-aged (about 40), aged (over 55) and long-lived (about 82). Two additional independent replicas of 1 million unique cDNA reads from the same blood draw were analyzed for two donors (one aged 18 to 29 and one aged 80 or older). Paper-wide results and their limitations: Bulk unsorted PBMC profiling prevented conclusive comparison of naive and antigen-experienced compartments. Estimates of total diversity from one million sequenced T cells were regarded as lower bounds and underestimates. Observed TCR beta diversity correlated strongly with the percentage of naive T cells measured by flow cytometry. Compared with the aged group, the long-lived group had more naive CD4+ T cells, fewer expanded clones and increased TCR diversity, a pattern suggesting age selection. Because donor CMV infection status was unknown, age-related changes in expanded clonotypes were potentially confounded. As age increased, observed TCR beta diversity per million T cells dropped in a roughly linear way, and a significant reduction was already evident by age about 40.

The 40 or so donors, aged 6 to 90 years, were systemically healthy Caucasian individuals from Russia. Ten milliliters of peripheral blood were drawn from each donor into EDTA-treated Vacutainer tubes. Ficoll-Paque density-gradient centrifugation was used to isolate PBMCs, with at least 7 million per sample. Total RNA, at least 6 micrograms per sample, was extracted from PBMCs with Trizol reagent. Naive CD45RAhigh/CD27high T cell percentages were measured by flow cytometry on a PBMC aliquot from every donor. The library came from 5' RACE. This sample was sequenced with an Illumina HiSeq 2500. A second PCR of roughly 7 to 11 cycles was performed with a sample-barcoded 5' primer and a J-beta primer mix. Each TCR beta cDNA molecule received a unique molecular identifier from a template-switch 5' adaptor carrying 12 random nucleotides. Each sample yielded at least 3 million CDR3-containing paired-end reads. All of the RNA was converted into first-strand cDNA using the Mint cDNA synthesis kit, with a TRBC-specific oligonucleotide serving as the primer. All cDNA was treated with uracil-DNA glycosylase and then went through a first 18-cycle PCR with the universal primers M1SS and BC2_uni_R. The paper's processing steps were these. For normalization, 1 million high-quality reads, each with a distinct molecular identifier, were randomly selected from each sample. Instead of being binned into consensus sequences, reads with shared molecular identifiers were discarded. CDR3 identification, clonotype clustering and error correction used MiTCR with a Q25 quality threshold and the strictest error-elimination algorithm. A nonparametric unseen species model using Euler transformation provided a lower-bound estimate of total TCR beta diversity. TCRdb reprocessed the public reads (quality trimming at Q25 with fastp, clone calling with MiXCR) and kept in-frame beta chains. CDR3 protein duplicates are merged, each entry listing the most common genes and DNA. The V and J calls were determined by TCRdb, not by the authors. This sample is represented by hundreds of thousands of distinct CDR3 sequences; nearly 25% of them were singletons. The ten biggest clones cover 8.5% to 9.5% of the sample.

With regard to this clonotype: What antigen it recognizes has not been identified. No much larger clone exists at a distance of one base, and base qualities are not known.

The CDR3 starts with the cysteine, ends with the phenylalanine, and has 13 residues. Only the CDR3 region is kept as DNA, spanning 39 bases read in frame from base 1. Between the V and J ends, shortened by 2 bases and 3 bases respectively, the junction contains 8 bases. From a lookup of the germline V gene (reference sequence), CDR1 and CDR2 are MNHEY and SMNVEV. These records were also assigned to another study, of T cells of mothers and their children. As noted in the second study: The donors were nine systemically healthy Caucasian individuals, made up of three mothers and their six children. cDNA synthesis used all of the extracted RNA, with roughly 1.5 ug of RNA in each 15 ul reaction. In the second PCR, the M1S primer added sample barcodes and 2-4 random nucleotides. More than 8 million TCR beta CDR3 reads were obtained from each mother, and about 3 million reads were obtained from each child. In both related and unrelated pairs, thymic selection shapes the output of TCR recombination in a similar way, with inherited differences having only a minor effect. Normalized repertoire overlap was always found to be slightly, but never significantly, higher in related mother-child pairs than in unrelated mother-child pairs. No persistent microchimeric T cell clones were found, with a detection sensitivity of approximately 100 clones per million clonotypes. In the study, deep NGS was used to compare the TCR beta repertoires of mothers and children, and features distinguishing related mother-child pairs from unrelated individuals were sought. The mean age was about 40 +/- 4 years for the mothers and approximately 11 +/- 4 years for the children. After adapters were ligated using NEBNext reagents, the libraries underwent 100+100 nt paired-end sequencing on an Illumina HiSeq 2000. To avoid cross-contamination, the mother libraries and the child libraries were prepared a month apart and sequenced in separate runs. Each donor had between roughly 500,000 and 2,200,000 distinct TCR beta clonotypes identified. Naive TCR beta clonotypes were estimated from low-frequency clonotypes matched to each donor's FACS-determined naive share, without sorting.

This chain is built from TRBV27 and TRBJ2-7; the D gene is not confidently resolved. Specimen: blood. The clonotype originates from a boy younger than 18 in good health. CDR3 reads: CASSLDMYYEQYF. The sequenced DNA: TGTGCCAGCAGTTTAGATATGTACTACGAGCAGTACTTC.